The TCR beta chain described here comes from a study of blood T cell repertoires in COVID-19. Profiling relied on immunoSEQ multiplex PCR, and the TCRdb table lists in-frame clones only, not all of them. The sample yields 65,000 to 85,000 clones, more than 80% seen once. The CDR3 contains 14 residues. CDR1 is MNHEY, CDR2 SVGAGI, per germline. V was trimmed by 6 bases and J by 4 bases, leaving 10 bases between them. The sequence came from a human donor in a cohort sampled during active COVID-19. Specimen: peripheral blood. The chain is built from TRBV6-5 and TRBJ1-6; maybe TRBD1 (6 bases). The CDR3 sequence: CASSQGQYNSPLHF. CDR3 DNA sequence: TGTGCCAGCAGCCAGGGACAATATAATTCACCCCTCCACTTT.